Sequencing of this T cell receptor beta chain was carried out in a study of graft-versus-host responses after intestinal transplantation. Looking at the study overall: Anti-thymocyte globulin was used for induction in all recipients, who then took tacrolimus and steroids for approximately 3 years.

Clones were sequenced by immunoSEQ multiplex PCR, and TCRdb holds only the in-frame ones, with some missing. This sample yields tens of thousands of clones, of which 90% to 95% are seen a single time; roughly 0.5% belongs to the top ten. General study results and limits: Detected in recipient marrow were GvH clones, some of which were first observed in ileum or blood. Early HvG declines after transplant were associated with peak circulating GvH clone levels.

For this clone: The antigen is not known.

The V and J ends lost 4 bases and 0 bases respectively, with 12 bases between them. Germline V CDR1 and CDR2: MGHDK, SYGVNS. The CDR3 has 16 residues. This chain joins TRBV25-1 and TRBJ2-2, with a possible D match to TRBD1 (5 bases). The TCR comes from a human donor who received an intestinal transplant. Specimen: unstimulated CD8+ T cells sorted from spleen or lymph node cells, collected before intestinal transplant. The CDR3 region has the DNA TGTGCCAGCAGTGCATCTGACAGATCGAACACCGGGGAGCTGTTTTTT. Protein sequence: CASSASDRSNTGELFF.